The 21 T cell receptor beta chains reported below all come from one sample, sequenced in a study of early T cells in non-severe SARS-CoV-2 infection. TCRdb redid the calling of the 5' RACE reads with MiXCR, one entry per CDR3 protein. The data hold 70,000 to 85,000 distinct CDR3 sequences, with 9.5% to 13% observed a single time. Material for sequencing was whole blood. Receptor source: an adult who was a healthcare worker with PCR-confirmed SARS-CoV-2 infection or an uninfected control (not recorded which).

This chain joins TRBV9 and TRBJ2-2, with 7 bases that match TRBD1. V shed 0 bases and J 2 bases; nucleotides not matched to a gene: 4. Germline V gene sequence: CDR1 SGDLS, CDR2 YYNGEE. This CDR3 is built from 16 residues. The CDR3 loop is CASSVGRGLNTGELFF. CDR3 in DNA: TGTGCCAGCAGCGTAGGAAGGGGGCTTAACACCGGGGAGCTGTTTTTT. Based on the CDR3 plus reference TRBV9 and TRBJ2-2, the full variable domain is DSGVTQTPKHLITATGQRVTLRCSPRSGDLSVYWYQQSLDQGLQFLIQYYNGEERAKGNILERFSAQQFPDLHSELNLSSLELGDSALYFCASSVGRGLNTGELFFGEGSRLTVL.

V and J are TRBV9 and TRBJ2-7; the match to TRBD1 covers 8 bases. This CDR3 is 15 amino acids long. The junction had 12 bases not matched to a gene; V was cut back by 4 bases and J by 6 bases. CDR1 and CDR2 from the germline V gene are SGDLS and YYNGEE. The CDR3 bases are TGTGCCAGCAGCTGGGGACAGGAAGGTGCAGGCGAGCAGTACTTC. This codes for CASSWGQEGAGEQYF. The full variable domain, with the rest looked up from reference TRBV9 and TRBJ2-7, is DSGVTQTPKHLITATGQRVTLRCSPRSGDLSVYWYQQSLDQGLQFLIQYYNGEERAKGNILERFSAQQFPDLHSELNLSSLELGDSALYFCASSWGQEGAGEQYFGPGTRLTVT.

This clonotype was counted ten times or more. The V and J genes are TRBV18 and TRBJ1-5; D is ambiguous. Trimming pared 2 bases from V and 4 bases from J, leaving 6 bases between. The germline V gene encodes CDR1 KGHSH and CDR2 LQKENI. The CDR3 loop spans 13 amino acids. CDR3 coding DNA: TGTGCCAGCTCACCATCGGGTAATCAGCCCCAGCATTTT. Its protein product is CASSPSGNQPQHF.

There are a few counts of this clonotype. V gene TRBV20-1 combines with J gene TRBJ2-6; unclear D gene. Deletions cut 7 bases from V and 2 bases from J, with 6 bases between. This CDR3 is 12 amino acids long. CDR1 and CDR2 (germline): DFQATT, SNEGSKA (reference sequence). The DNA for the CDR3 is TGCAGTGTCGCCCCTGGGGCCAACGTCCTGACTTTC. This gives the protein CSVAPGANVLTF.

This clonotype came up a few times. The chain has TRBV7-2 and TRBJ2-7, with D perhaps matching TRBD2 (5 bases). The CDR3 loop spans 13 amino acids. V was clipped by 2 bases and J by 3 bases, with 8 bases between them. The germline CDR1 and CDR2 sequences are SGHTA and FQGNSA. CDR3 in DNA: TGTGCCAGCAGCTTAAAAGGAGGCTACGAGCAGTACTTC. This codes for CASSLKGGYEQYF.

The CDR3 protein is CASSLEGPDGELFF. CDR3 coding DNA: TGCGCCAGCAGCTTGGAGGGGCCTGACGGGGAGCTGTTTTTT. V and J are TRBV5-1 and TRBJ2-2; possible D gene TRBD1, 5 bases. CDR1 SGHRS and CDR2 YFSETQ come from the germline V gene. The CDR3 totals 14 residues. Trimming removed 0 bases at V and 7 bases at J, with 10 bases between. Together with reference TRBV5-1 and TRBJ2-2, the CDR3 gives the full variable domain: KAGVTQTPRYLIKTRGQQVTLSCSPISGHRSVSWYQQTPGQGLQFLFEYFSETQRNKGNFPGRFSGRQFSNSRSEMNVSTLELGDSALYLCASSLEGPDGELFFGEGSRLTVL.

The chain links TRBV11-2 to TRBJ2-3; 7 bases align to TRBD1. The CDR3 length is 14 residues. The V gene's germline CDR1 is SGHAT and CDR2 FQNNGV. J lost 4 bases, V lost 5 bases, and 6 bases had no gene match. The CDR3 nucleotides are TGTGCCAGCAGCCCGCGGACAGGCCCAGATACGCAGTATTTT. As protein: CASSPRTGPDTQYF.

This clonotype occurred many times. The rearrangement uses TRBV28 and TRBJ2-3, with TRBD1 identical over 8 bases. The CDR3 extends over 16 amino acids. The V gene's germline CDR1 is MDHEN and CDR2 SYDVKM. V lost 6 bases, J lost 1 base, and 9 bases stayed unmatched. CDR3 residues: CASSPDRVTGTDTQYF. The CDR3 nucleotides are TGTGCCAGCAGCCCGGACAGGGTTACGGGCACAGATACGCAGTATTTT.

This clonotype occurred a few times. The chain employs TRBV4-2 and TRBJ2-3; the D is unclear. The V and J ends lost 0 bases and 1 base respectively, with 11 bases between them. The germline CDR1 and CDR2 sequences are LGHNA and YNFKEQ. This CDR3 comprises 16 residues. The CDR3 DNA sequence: TGTGCCAGCAGCCAAGAGGCGCCTCCCCGCACAGATACGCAGTATTTT. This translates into CASSQEAPPRTDTQYF.

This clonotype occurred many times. The CDR3 DNA reads TGCAGTGCTGGACCAGGGGGGAGTAGGGATGAGCAGTTCTTC. It codes for CSAGPGGSRDEQFF. The rearrangement uses TRBV20-1 and TRBJ2-1, with D perhaps TRBD1 (7 bases). The CDR3 loop spans 14 amino acids. Trimming left V 5 bases short and J 8 bases short, with 19 bases between. Germline V gene data show CDR1 as DFQATT and CDR2 as SNEGSKA (reference sequence).

The CDR3 region has the DNA TGCAGTGCTGAACGGGAGGCCTACGAGCAGTACTTC. It specifies CSAEREAYEQYF. The chain combines TRBV20-1 with TRBJ2-7; TRBD2 aligns across 7 bases. The ends lost 5 bases at V and 2 bases at J; junction bases unmatched: 3. Germline assignment: CDR1 DFQATT and CDR2 SNEGSKA (reference sequence). The CDR3 spans 12 residues.

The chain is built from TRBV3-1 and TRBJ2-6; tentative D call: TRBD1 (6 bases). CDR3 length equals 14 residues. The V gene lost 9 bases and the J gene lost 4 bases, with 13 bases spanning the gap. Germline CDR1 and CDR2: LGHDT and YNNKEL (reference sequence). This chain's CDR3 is CASSGTPGANVLTF. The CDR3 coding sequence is TGTGCCAGTTCCGGGACACCAGGGGCCAACGTCCTGACTTTC. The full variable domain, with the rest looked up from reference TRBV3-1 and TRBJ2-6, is DTAVSQTPKYLVTQMGNDKSIKCEQNLGHDTMYWYKQDSKKFLKIMFSYNNKELIINETVPNRFSPKSPDKAHLNLHINSLELGDSAVYFCASSGTPGANVLTFGAGSRLTVL.

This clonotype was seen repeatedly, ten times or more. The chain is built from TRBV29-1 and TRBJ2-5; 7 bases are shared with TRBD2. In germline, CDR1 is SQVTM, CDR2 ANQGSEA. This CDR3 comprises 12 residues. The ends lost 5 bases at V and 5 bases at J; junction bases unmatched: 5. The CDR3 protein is CSVPAGSETQYF. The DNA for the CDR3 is TGCAGCGTTCCAGCGGGGTCGGAGACCCAGTACTTC.

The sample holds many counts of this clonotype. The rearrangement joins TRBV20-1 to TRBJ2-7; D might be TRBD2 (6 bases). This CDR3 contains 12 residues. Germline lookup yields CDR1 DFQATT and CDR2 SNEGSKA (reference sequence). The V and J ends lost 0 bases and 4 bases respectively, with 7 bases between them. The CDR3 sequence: CSAREEGYEQYF. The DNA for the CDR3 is TGCAGTGCTAGAGAGGAGGGGTACGAGCAGTACTTC.

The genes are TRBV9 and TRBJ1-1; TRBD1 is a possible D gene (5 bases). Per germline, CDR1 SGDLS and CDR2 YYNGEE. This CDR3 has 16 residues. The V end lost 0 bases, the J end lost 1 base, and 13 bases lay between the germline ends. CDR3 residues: CASSVGAGPWNTEAFF. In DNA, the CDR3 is TGTGCCAGCAGCGTAGGGGCAGGGCCATGGAACACTGAAGCTTTCTTT.

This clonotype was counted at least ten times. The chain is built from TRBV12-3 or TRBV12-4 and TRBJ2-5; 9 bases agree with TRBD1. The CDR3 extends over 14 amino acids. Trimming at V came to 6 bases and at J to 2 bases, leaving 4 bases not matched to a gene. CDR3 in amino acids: CASSTGTGQETQYF. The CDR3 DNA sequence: TGTGCCAGCAGCACCGGGACAGGGCAAGAGACCCAGTACTTC.

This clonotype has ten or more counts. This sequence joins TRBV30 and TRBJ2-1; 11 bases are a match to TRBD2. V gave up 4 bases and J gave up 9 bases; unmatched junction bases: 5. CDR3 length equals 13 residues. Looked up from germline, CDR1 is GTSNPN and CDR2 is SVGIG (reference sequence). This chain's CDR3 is CAWNRLAGREQFF. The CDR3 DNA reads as TGTGCCTGGAACAGACTAGCGGGGCGTGAGCAGTTCTTC.

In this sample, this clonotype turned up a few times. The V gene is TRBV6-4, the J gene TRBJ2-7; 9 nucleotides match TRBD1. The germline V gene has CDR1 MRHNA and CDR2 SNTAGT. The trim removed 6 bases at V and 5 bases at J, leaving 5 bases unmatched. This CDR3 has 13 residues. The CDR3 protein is CASSAGQGHEQYF. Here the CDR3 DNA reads TGTGCCAGCAGCGCCGGACAGGGGCACGAGCAGTACTTC.

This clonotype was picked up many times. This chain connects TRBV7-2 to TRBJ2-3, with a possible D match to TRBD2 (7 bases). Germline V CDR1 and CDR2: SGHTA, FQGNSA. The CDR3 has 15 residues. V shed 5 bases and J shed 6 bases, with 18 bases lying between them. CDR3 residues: CASSVGRAGADTQYF. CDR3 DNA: TGTGCCAGCAGCGTTGGCAGGGCGGGGGCCGATACGCAGTATTTT.

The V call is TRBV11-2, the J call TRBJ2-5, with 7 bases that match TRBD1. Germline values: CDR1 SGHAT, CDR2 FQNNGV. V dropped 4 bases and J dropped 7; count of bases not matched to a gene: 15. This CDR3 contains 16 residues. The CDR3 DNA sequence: TGTGCCAGCAGCTCCCGGACAGGAACTCTGATGGGGACCCAGTACTTC. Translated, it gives CASSSRTGTLMGTQYF. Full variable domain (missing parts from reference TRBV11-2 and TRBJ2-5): EAGVAQSPRYKIIEKRQSVAFWCNPISGHATLYWYQQILGQGPKLLIQFQNNGVVDDSQLPKDRFSAERLKGVDSTLKIQPAKLEDSAVYLCASSSRTGTLMGTQYFGPGTRLLVL.

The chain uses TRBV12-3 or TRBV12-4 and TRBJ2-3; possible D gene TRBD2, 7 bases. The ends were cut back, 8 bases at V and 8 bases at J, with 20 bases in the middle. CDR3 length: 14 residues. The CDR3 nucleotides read TGTGCCAGCTCCCACCGGGAGGCCAGGGGTACGCAGTATTTT. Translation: CASSHREARGTQYF.